The 31 T cell receptor beta chains below come from one sample, sequenced in a study of T cell responses to AZD1222 COVID-19 vaccine. Libraries were prepared by immunoSEQ multiplex PCR; TCRdb keeps only in-frame clonotypes and omits some of them. The profile covers about 86,000 clones, with 88% appearing a single time and 5.8% taken by the ten largest. The specimen comprised peripheral blood, sampled on day 0 of AZD1222 vaccination. These receptors were collected from an adult in good health.

The genes are TRBV9 and TRBJ1-2; 10 bases are a match to TRBD1. V dropped 6 bases and J dropped 2; count of bases not matched to a gene: 13. The germline V gene has CDR1 SGDLS and CDR2 YYNGEE. The CDR3 extends over 17 amino acids. DNA of the CDR3: TGTGCCAGCAACGAAGCAGCCCCGGGACAGGGGAACTATGGCTACACCTTC. Translated: CASNEAAPGQGNYGYTF. The variable domain in full, with the rest retrieved from reference TRBV9 and TRBJ1-2, is DSGVTQTPKHLITATGQRVTLRCSPRSGDLSVYWYQQSLDQGLQFLIQYYNGEERAKGNILERFSAQQFPDLHSELNLSSLELGDSALYFCASNEAAPGQGNYGYTFGSGTRLTVV.

The chain is built from TRBV14 and TRBJ2-5; 7 bases agree with TRBD2. The CDR3 has 17 amino acids. Germline-derived CDR1 and CDR2 are SGHDN and FVKESK. V trimming: 0 bases; J trimming: 0 bases; junction bases outside the gene matches: 7. The CDR3 DNA sequence: TGTGCCAGCAGCCAAGATCTGACTAGCAGAAACCAAGAGACCCAGTACTTC. Translation: CASSQDLTSRNQETQYF.

V is TRBV19 and J is TRBJ1-3, with D unresolved. Trimming cost V 4 bases and J 0 bases, with 10 bases left between them. The CDR3 is 15 amino acids. Germline V gene data show CDR1 as LNHDA and CDR2 as SQIVND (reference sequence). The DNA for the CDR3 is TGTGCCAGTAGTACCTCCCTACTCTCTGGAAACACCATATATTTT. Translation: CASSTSLLSGNTIYF.

The genes are TRBV24-1 and TRBJ2-3; no firm D call. V dropped 4 bases and J dropped 6 bases, with 10 bases sitting between them. The CDR3 is made up of 13 amino acids. Germline V gene sequence: CDR1 KGHDR, CDR2 SFDVKD. The CDR3 nucleotides are TGTGCCACCAGTGAAGCCCAGGCCGATACGCAGTATTTT. Translated, it gives CATSEAQADTQYF.

This clone turned up a few times. The V and J genes are TRBV10-3 and TRBJ1-1; D is unresolved. The CDR3 contains 16 residues. Trimming removed 2 bases from V and 1 base from J, with 14 bases in between. Looked up from germline, CDR1 is ENHRY and CDR2 is SYGVKD. CDR3: CAISETPASTNTEAFF. The CDR3, as DNA: TGTGCCATCAGTGAGACCCCAGCCTCCACGAACACTGAAGCTTTCTTT.

The chain joins TRBV19 to TRBJ1-1; tentative D call: TRBD1 (6 bases). The germline CDR1 and CDR2 sequences are LNHDA and SQIVND (reference sequence). The V end was cut by 6 bases, the J end by 7 bases, with 18 bases between. This CDR3 is 14 amino acids long. This chain's CDR3 is CASRGGPKSLEAFF. As DNA, the CDR3 is TGTGCCAGTAGAGGGGGGCCGAAGTCGCTTGAAGCTTTCTTT.

The chain carries TRBV27 and TRBJ2-3; D uncertain. Germline values: CDR1 MNHEY, CDR2 SMNVEV (reference sequence). V lost 6 bases, J lost 2 bases, and 15 bases lay in between. The CDR3 is 15 amino acids. The CDR3 region has the DNA TGTGCCAGCAGCCATTCAGTTGGGGTCACAGATACGCAGTATTTT. Its protein is CASSHSVGVTDTQYF.

The J gene is TRBJ1-2, the V gene TRBV19; D not resolved. CDR1 LNHDA and CDR2 SQIVND come from the germline V gene (reference sequence). This CDR3 has 13 amino acids. V lost 7 bases, J lost 7 bases, and 16 bases lay in between. The CDR3: CASTLRREAGYTF. In DNA form, the CDR3 reads TGTGCCAGTACCCTCCGGCGGGAGGCTGGCTACACCTTC.

The chain joins TRBV7-8 to TRBJ1-2, with 9 positions matching TRBD1. Germline CDR1 and CDR2: SGHVS and FQNEAQ. Trimming cost V 4 bases and J 4 bases; bases outside gene matches: 7. This CDR3 has 15 amino acids. The CDR3 here is CASSSGTGRSYGYTF. The CDR3 nucleotides are TGTGCCAGCAGCTCCGGGACAGGGAGGTCCTATGGCTACACCTTC.

The chain is built from TRBV11-2 and TRBJ2-1, with 15 bases identical to TRBD2. Germline V lookup: CDR1 SGHAT, CDR2 FQNNGV. The CDR3 covers 15 residues. J gave up 8 bases and V 3 bases, and 2 bases lay outside the gene matches. The CDR3 region is CASSFWTSGRDEQFF. As DNA, the CDR3 is TGTGCCAGCAGCTTTTGGACTAGCGGGAGGGATGAGCAGTTCTTC.

This clone was observed a single time. This chain uses TRBV28 with TRBJ2-5; 7 nucleotides line up with TRBD1. The CDR3 sequence is 15 residues long. V lost 2 bases, J lost 5 bases, and 8 bases stayed unmatched. From germline, CDR1 is MDHEN and CDR2 SYDVKM. CDR3 nucleotide sequence: TGTGCCAGCAGTTTAGACCAGGCCAGGGGGGAGACCCAGTACTTC. Protein product: CASSLDQARGETQYF.

V usage is TRBV11-2 and J usage is TRBJ1-1; D is unclear. The CDR3 runs to 13 residues. CDR1 is SGHAT and CDR2 is FQNNGV in the germline V gene. V shed 5 bases and J shed 1 base, with 8 bases lying between them. Here the CDR3 DNA reads TGTGCCAGCAGCCAGACGGAGAACACTGAAGCTTTCTTT. Translating it yields CASSQTENTEAFF. Full variable domain (remainder filled in from reference TRBV11-2 and TRBJ1-1): EAGVAQSPRYKIIEKRQSVAFWCNPISGHATLYWYQQILGQGPKLLIQFQNNGVVDDSQLPKDRFSAERLKGVDSTLKIQPAKLEDSAVYLCASSQTENTEAFFGQGTRLTVV.

This chain uses TRBV18 with TRBJ2-3, with D possibly being TRBD2 (7 bases). The CDR3 sequence is 14 residues long. V lost 1 base to trimming and J lost 10 bases, with 15 bases between them. The germline V gene encodes CDR1 KGHSH and CDR2 LQKENI. In nucleotides, the CDR3 is TGTGCCAGCTCACCACGGGAGGGGGAGTCGGCGCAGTATTTT. It specifies CASSPREGESAQYF.

The V and J genes are TRBV6-1 and TRBJ1-5, with 7 bases aligning to TRBD1. This CDR3 region has 16 residues. The V gene end was trimmed by 1 base and the J gene end by 5 bases; junction bases not matched to a gene: 8. Per the germline V gene, CDR1 is MNHNS and CDR2 is SASEGT. Here the CDR3 reads CASSEGSGQTHQPQHF. In nucleotides, the CDR3 is TGTGCCAGCAGTGAAGGGTCGGGACAGACGCATCAGCCCCAGCATTTT.

V is TRBV12-3 or TRBV12-4 and J is TRBJ1-2, with a weak D call TRBD1 (6 bases). The CDR3 runs 12 residues. V was cut by 4 bases and J by 8 bases, with 11 bases left in between. The CDR3 sequence is CASSSGTWGYTF. The CDR3 coding sequence is TGTGCCAGCAGTTCCGGGACATGGGGCTACACCTTC.

The chain carries TRBV6-5 and TRBJ1-1, with D possibly TRBD1 on 6 matching bases. Deletions cut 5 bases from V and 9 bases from J, with 13 bases between. The CDR3 is 12 amino acids. CDR1 and CDR2 from the germline V gene are MNHEY and SVGAGI. The CDR3 DNA is TGTGCCAGCAGTAACCCGGGACAACAAGCTTTCTTT. Its translation: CASSNPGQQAFF.

The chain combines TRBV19 with TRBJ2-7, with 7 bases lining up with TRBD2. This CDR3 spans 13 amino acids. Germline V gene lookup returns CDR1 LNHDA and CDR2 SQIVND (reference sequence). Unmatched junction bases numbered 5, after V lost 6 bases and J lost 3 bases. The CDR3 spells CASSAGEIYEQYF. The CDR3 DNA reads as TGTGCCAGTAGCGCGGGGGAGATCTACGAGCAGTACTTC.

The genes are TRBV28 and TRBJ1-2; D is unresolved. The germline CDR1 and CDR2 sequences are MDHEN and SYDVKM. V was shortened by 3 bases and J by 4 bases, with 15 bases between the two germline ends. The CDR3 contains 15 residues. The CDR3 bases are TGTGCCAGCAGTTTGGAAGATTCCCACCCCTATGGCTACACCTTC. It encodes CASSLEDSHPYGYTF.

The table lists this clone with a count of one. The J gene is TRBJ1-6, the V gene TRBV5-1, with TRBD1 identical over 7 bases. This CDR3 has 14 amino acids. CDR1 SGHRS and CDR2 YFSETQ come from the germline V gene. Losses at the gene ends were 4 bases for V and 7 bases for J; bases not matched to a gene: 5. CDR3 loop: CASSPDRSNSPLHF. Here the CDR3 DNA reads TGCGCCAGCAGCCCGGACAGGTCGAATTCACCCCTCCACTTT.

The J gene is TRBJ1-2, the V gene TRBV19; no reliable D call. There are 13 residues in the CDR3. Trimming removed 5 bases at V and 2 bases at J, with 9 bases between. CDR1 LNHDA and CDR2 SQIVND come from the germline V gene (reference sequence). CDR3 residues: CASSWPGNYGYTF. The CDR3 DNA reads as TGTGCCAGTAGTTGGCCCGGAAACTATGGCTACACCTTC.

The V call is TRBV19, the J call TRBJ2-7; 11 nucleotides match TRBD2. The CDR3 consists of 15 residues. Germline V lookup: CDR1 LNHDA, CDR2 SQIVND (reference sequence). V was pared by 6 bases and J by 2 bases, with 6 bases of the junction left unmatched. The CDR3 loop is CASSAGLAGAYEQYF. The DNA of the CDR3 is TGTGCCAGTAGCGCAGGACTAGCGGGCGCCTACGAGCAGTACTTC.

The rearrangement joins TRBV6-2 or TRBV6-3 to TRBJ1-2; TRBD1 agrees at 9 bases. CDR1 is MNHEY and CDR2 is SVGEGT in the germline V gene. The V and J ends lost 5 bases and 4 bases, in that order; junction bases with no gene match: 8. The CDR3 runs to 15 residues. CDR3 sequence reads: CASSQRGTGSYGYTF. The CDR3 DNA follows: TGTGCCAGCAGTCAGAGGGGGACAGGGAGCTATGGCTACACCTTC.

The V call is TRBV28, the J call TRBJ1-1; no definite D call. The CDR3 is 15 amino acids. V lost 3 bases to trimming and J lost 1 base, with 12 bases between them. Germline loops: CDR1 MDHEN, CDR2 SYDVKM. The CDR3 bases are TGTGCCAGCAGTTTCTTAGGGAGAGGGAACACTGAAGCTTTCTTT. This sequence encodes CASSFLGRGNTEAFF.

V is TRBV9 and J is TRBJ1-4; D not certain. Trimming cost V 0 bases and J 8 bases, with 14 bases left between them. Germline CDR1 is SGDLS and CDR2 is YYNGEE. The CDR3 contains 15 residues. In nucleotides, the CDR3 is TGTGCCAGCAGCGTAGACCCCCTCGGAGGGGAAAAACTGTTTTTT. It specifies CASSVDPLGGEKLFF.

J is TRBJ1-2 and V is TRBV5-4; no firm D call. Germline V lookup: CDR1 SGHNT, CDR2 YYREEE (reference sequence). The germline V and J ends were trimmed by 4 bases and 7 bases, with 14 bases remaining between them. This CDR3 is built from 13 residues. CDR3 in amino acids: CASSPSYGPGYTF. The CDR3 DNA is TGTGCCAGCAGCCCCTCGTATGGGCCTGGCTACACCTTC. Filled out from reference TRBV5-4 and TRBJ1-2, the complete variable domain reads ETGVTQSPTHLIKTRGQQVTLRCSSQSGHNTVSWYQQALGQGPQFIFQYYREEENGRGNFPPRFSGLQFPNYSSELNVNALELDDSALYLCASSPSYGPGYTFGSGTRLTVV.

The chain uses TRBV10-3 and TRBJ1-1; TRBD1 aligns across 9 bases. With V trimmed by 7 bases and J by 5 bases, 11 bases remained unmatched. Looked up from germline, CDR1 is ENHRY and CDR2 is SYGVKD. The CDR3 consists of 15 residues. The CDR3 loop is CAITEGTGRETEAFF. The CDR3 DNA reads TGTGCCATCACCGAAGGGACAGGGCGGGAGACTGAAGCTTTCTTT.

V and J are TRBV18 and TRBJ2-5; no firm D call. The CDR3 is 13 residues long. CDR1 and CDR2 (germline): KGHSH, LQKENI. V was cut by 1 base and J by 4 bases, with 7 bases left in between. In DNA, the CDR3 is TGTGCCAGCTCACCACAGGACGGAGAGACCCAGTACTTC. Its translation is CASSPQDGETQYF.

V usage is TRBV28 and J usage is TRBJ1-5, with 7 nucleotides matching TRBD1. J was trimmed by 5 bases and V by 4 bases; bases with no gene match: 5. The CDR3 has 14 amino acids. Germline CDR1 MDHEN, CDR2 SYDVKM. The CDR3 loop reads CASSSPGQYQPQHF. The CDR3 DNA is TGTGCCAGCAGTTCCCCGGGACAGTATCAGCCCCAGCATTTT.

The V call is TRBV5-1, the J call TRBJ2-3; no clear D gene. The germline V and J ends were trimmed by 3 bases and 2 bases, with 4 bases remaining between them. In germline, CDR1 is SGHRS, CDR2 YFSETQ. The CDR3 is made up of 12 amino acids. CDR3 residues: CASSSPTDTQYF. The CDR3 coding sequence is TGCGCCAGCAGCTCCCCCACAGATACGCAGTATTTT.

The chain has TRBV5-1 and TRBJ2-3, with no clear D. The V and J ends lost 5 bases and 3 bases respectively, with 7 bases between them. The CDR3 sequence is 12 residues long. Germline CDR1 is SGHRS and CDR2 is YFSETQ. The CDR3 region is CASRDVTDTQYF. CDR3 DNA: TGCGCCAGCAGGGATGTAACAGATACGCAGTATTTT.

This clone turned up a few times. J is TRBJ1-6 and V is TRBV25-1, with D maybe TRBD1 (5 bases). Trimming removed 6 bases from V and 4 bases from J, with 13 bases in between. The CDR3 length is 15 residues. Per germline, CDR1 MGHDK and CDR2 SYGVNS. CDR3 nucleotide sequence: TGTGCCAGCAGGGGGCCAGGGCCATATAATTCACCCCTCCACTTT. This gives the protein CASRGPGPYNSPLHF.